Detailed here is one TCR beta chain. This specimen comes from a study of blood T cell repertoires in COVID-19. Using immunoSEQ multiplex PCR, the repertoire was profiled, and TCRdb retains in-frame clones only, with some absent. Altogether approximately 250,000 clones are present, almost 85% being singletons, with the ten largest covering approximately 8.2%. Germline V gene data show CDR1 as SGDLS and CDR2 as YYNGEE. There are 14 residues in the CDR3. The ends lost 4 bases at V and 2 bases at J; junction bases unmatched: 5. Participants reported their clinical history, and cohort assignment relied on those reports.

V usage is TRBV9 and J usage is TRBJ1-2, with 7 bases fitting TRBD1. The source of this sequence is a woman between 45 and 65 years old with acute COVID-19. The sample consisted of PBMCs or T cells enriched from blood (not recorded which). CDR3 in DNA: TGTGCCAGCAGCCCGACAGGGCCCAACTATGGCTACACCTTC. This gives the protein CASSPTGPNYGYTF.